These 32 T cell receptor beta chains were sequenced from one sample in a study of regulatory T cells in long-lasting Graves disease. Sequencing libraries for TCR beta were prepared with iRepertoire HTBI primers and Arm-PCR of CDR3 regions. Each CDR3 protein is one row after TCRdb ran MiXCR on the multiplex PCR reads. The table includes about 360,000 distinct CDR3 sequences, about a sixth detected once. Time point defined: newly diagnosed GD, antithyroid drugs for less than 3 months. Extracted PBMC RNA gave rise to the TCR library. This sample was shared with a second study, whose subject was T cells in Graves' hyperthyroidism and ophthalmopathy.

This sample comprised peripheral blood mononuclear cells (PBMCs), obtained at new diagnosis, from a patient treated with antithyroid drugs. These receptors originate from a woman aged 18-29 years with Graves disease.

A few counts support this clonotype. The genes are TRBV20-1 and TRBJ1-5, with 12 bases aligning to TRBD1. V was clipped by 3 bases and J by 7 bases; unmatched bases: 16. Germline CDR1 reads DFQATT; CDR2 reads SNEGSKA (reference sequence). The CDR3 covers 18 residues. CDR3 DNA: TGCAGTGCTAGTCCATTCGATGGGACAGGGGGCGGGGGCCAGCCCCAGCATTTT. Amino acids: CSASPFDGTGGGGQPQHF.

This clonotype has at least ten counts. The CDR3 DNA sequence: TGTGCCAGCAGCCCAACTAGCGGGAGGGCCCGGGAGCAGTTCTTC. Protein product: CASSPTSGRAREQFF. The gene calls are TRBV5-6 and TRBJ2-1; TRBD2 matches at 13 bases. V dropped 4 bases and J dropped 10; count of bases not matched to a gene: 8. The CDR3 has 15 residues. The germline CDR1 and CDR2 sequences are SGHDT and YYEEEE.

At least ten counts were recorded for this clonotype. The chain recombines TRBV6-1 with TRBJ2-1; D remains ambiguous. Germline lookup yields CDR1 MNHNS and CDR2 SASEGT. This CDR3 has 13 residues. Trimming left V 6 bases short and J 3 bases short, with 9 bases between. CDR3 amino acids: CASRDLVYNEQFF. The CDR3, as DNA: TGTGCCAGCAGAGATCTAGTCTACAATGAGCAGTTCTTC.

In this sample, this clonotype turned up a few times. The chain employs TRBV7-2 and TRBJ1-6, with no clear D. Trimming pared 5 bases from V and 1 base from J, leaving 18 bases between. The CDR3 sequence is 18 residues long. CDR1 SGHTA and CDR2 FQGNSA come from the germline V gene. The CDR3 region is CASSQDRARGSYNSPLHF. DNA of the CDR3: TGTGCCAGCAGCCAAGATCGGGCACGCGGGTCCTATAATTCACCCCTCCACTTT.

As regards this clonotype: A much bigger clone sits one base away, suggesting this may be a read error. This chain connects TRBV6-2 or TRBV6-3 to TRBJ2-7, with D unclear. The CDR3 spans 15 residues. Germline V gives CDR1 MNHEY, CDR2 SVGEGT. V shed 2 bases and J shed 2 bases, with 13 bases lying between them. CDR3 in DNA: TGTGCCAGCAGTTACCCACCAGACCCCCCCTACGAGCAGTACTTC. The encoded protein is CASSYPPDPPYEQYF.

This clonotype was detected many times. This chain joins TRBV2 and TRBJ2-2; 9 bases align to TRBD2. Germline lookup yields CDR1 SNHLY and CDR2 FYNNEI. The V segment lost 5 bases and the J segment 0 bases; nucleotides outside the gene matches: 4. The CDR3 length is 16 residues. CDR3 DNA: TGTGCCAGCAGTCGGGAGCGGGGGGCGAACACCGGGGAGCTGTTTTTT. This encodes CASSRERGANTGELFF.

In its sample, this clonotype was seen many times. The chain combines TRBV24-1 with TRBJ2-1; 11 bases match TRBD2. The trim removed 3 bases at V and 7 bases at J, leaving 4 bases unmatched. Germline loops: CDR1 KGHDR, CDR2 SFDVKD. The length of the CDR3 is 15 residues. CDR3 bases: TGTGCCACCAGTGATCCGGGACTAGCGGAAAATGAGCAGTTCTTC. Translated, it gives CATSDPGLAENEQFF.

This clonotype has a handful of counts. The V and J genes are TRBV19 and TRBJ2-1; D is unclear. Trimming stripped 2 bases from V and 4 bases from J, with 18 bases between. The CDR3 loop spans 17 amino acids. Germline V lookup: CDR1 LNHDA, CDR2 SQIVND (reference sequence). The CDR3 DNA reads TGTGCCAGTAGTATATCCTCCGGGCTGAACCCTTACAATGAGCAGTTCTTC. As protein: CASSISSGLNPYNEQFF. The variable domain in full, completed from reference TRBV19 and TRBJ2-1, reads DGGITQSPKYLFRKEGQNVTLSCEQNLNHDAMYWYRQDPGQGLRLIYYSQIVNDFQKGDIAEGYSVSREKKESFPLTVTSAQKNPTAFYLCASSISSGLNPYNEQFFGPGTRLTVL.

This clonotype was recorded many times. This chain connects TRBV7-2 to TRBJ2-3; 7 bases align to TRBD1. From germline, CDR1 is SGHTA and CDR2 FQGNSA. The CDR3 length is 15 residues. The J segment lost 1 base and the V segment lost 7 bases, leaving 8 bases of the junction unmatched. The CDR3 is CASTSGGAGTDTQYF. DNA for the CDR3: TGTGCCAGCACCTCAGGGGGAGCGGGCACAGATACGCAGTATTTT. The full variable domain, with the rest looked up from reference TRBV7-2 and TRBJ2-3, is GAGVSQSPSNKVTEKGKDVELRCDPISGHTALYWYRQSLGQGLEFLIYFQGNSAPDKSGLPSDRFSAERTGGSVSTLTIQRTQQEDSAVYLCASTSGGAGTDTQYFGPGTRLTVL.

This chain connects TRBV5-1 to TRBJ1-5, with a tentative D call TRBD1 (6 bases). Germline CDR1 reads SGHRS; CDR2 reads YFSETQ. This CDR3 has 16 residues. V lost 0 bases and J lost 1, with 11 bases in between. CDR3 coding DNA: TGCGCCAGCAGCTTGGAGGGGCAGGGGAGCAATCAGCCCCAGCATTTT. Residues: CASSLEGQGSNQPQHF.

Many counts were recorded for this clonotype. The chain combines TRBV20-1 with TRBJ2-3; 8 positions agree with TRBD2. The CDR3 has 15 residues. V lost 7 bases, J lost 6 bases, and 15 bases stayed unmatched. Per germline, CDR1 DFQATT and CDR2 SNEGSKA (reference sequence). CDR3 protein: CSGAGTRGPGDTQYF. DNA for the CDR3: TGCAGTGGCGCCGGGACTAGGGGTCCCGGTGATACGCAGTATTTT.

Turning to this clonotype: A much larger clone differs from this one at a single base, so this may be a read error. The chain is built from TRBV27 and TRBJ2-5; 10 nucleotides agree with TRBD2. With V trimmed by 3 bases and J by 1 base, 2 bases remained unmatched. Per germline, CDR1 MNHEY and CDR2 SMNVEV (reference sequence). This CDR3 is built from 15 residues. CDR3 in amino acids: CASSFSGGTQETQYF. CDR3 DNA: TGTGCCAGCAGTTTTAGCGGGGGGACCCAAGAGACCCAGTACTTC.

The chain links TRBV11-2 to TRBJ2-7; D gene ambiguous. The germline V gene encodes CDR1 SGHAT and CDR2 FQNNGV. This CDR3 is built from 14 residues. V shed 3 bases and J shed 7 bases, with 16 bases lying between them. CDR3 in DNA: TGTGCCAGCAGCTTTACAACGGAGAAATATGAGCAGTACTTC. Translating it yields CASSFTTEKYEQYF.

This clonotype was found many times. This rearrangement joins TRBV10-3 to TRBJ2-3, with 7 nucleotides matching TRBD2. Unmatched junction bases numbered 14, after V lost 5 bases and J lost 3 bases. The CDR3 extends over 17 amino acids. Germline CDR1 is ENHRY and CDR2 is SYGVKD. The CDR3 DNA reads TGTGCCATCAGTTCGGGGTATTCGGGGGGAAGGACAGATACGCAGTATTTT. Its translation: CAISSGYSGGRTDTQYF.

This clonotype was seen only once. A single base separates this from a much larger clone, so it may be a read error. V gene TRBV5-5 combines with J gene TRBJ1-1; 8 bases map to TRBD1. CDR3 length equals 14 residues. The germline V gene encodes CDR1 SGHKS and CDR2 YYEKEE (reference sequence). The CDR3 nucleotides read TGTGCCAGCAGCACCCAGGGGGCGGCCACTGAAGCTGTCTTT. Translating gives CASSTQGAATEAVF.

This clonotype was observed many times. The chain uses TRBV30 and TRBJ1-2; D is undetermined. Germline V gene lookup returns CDR1 GTSNPN and CDR2 SVGIG (reference sequence). This CDR3 has 14 residues. V lost 0 bases to trimming and J lost 3 bases, with 11 bases between them. The CDR3 DNA reads TGTGCCTGGAGTGTCGCAGGAGCCTACTATGGCTACACCTTC. Encoded protein: CAWSVAGAYYGYTF.

This clonotype was observed at least ten times. V usage is TRBV5-1 and J usage is TRBJ2-3; D is unclear. Trimming shortened V by 8 bases and J by 6 bases, and 10 bases separated the two germline ends. The CDR3 is 11 residues long. CDR1 SGHRS and CDR2 YFSETQ come from the germline V gene. CDR3 DNA sequence: TGCGCCAGTACCTTGAGGGATACGCAGTATTTT. Protein sequence: CASTLRDTQYF.

This chain uses TRBV24-1 with TRBJ1-2, with D possibly being TRBD1 (5 bases). CDR1 is KGHDR, CDR2 SFDVKD, per germline. CDR3 length equals 13 residues. Between the trimmed V and J ends, which lost 5 bases and 6 bases, there was a span of 12 bases. The CDR3 loop is CATSAPGGDGYTF. Here the CDR3 DNA reads TGTGCCACCAGTGCCCCGGGGGGAGATGGCTACACCTTC.

This clonotype was seen repeatedly, ten times or more. The CDR3 nucleotides read TGTGCCAGCAGTTTTAGATCGGTTGAGCAGTTCTTC. Translated: CASSFRSVEQFF. The chain couples TRBV28 to TRBJ2-1; D gene unclear. CDR1 is MDHEN and CDR2 is SYDVKM in the germline V gene. This CDR3 spans 12 amino acids. Deletions cut 3 bases from V and 9 bases from J, with 9 bases between.

This clonotype has a count of ten or more. The junction shows a germline mismatch at one end, possibly a read error. This rearrangement joins TRBV2 to TRBJ1-1; no clear D. The CDR3 has 13 amino acids. Germline CDR1 is SNHLY and CDR2 is FYNNEI. The CDR3 DNA reads TGTGCCACCCGCCTCGGGGTGAACCCTGAAGCTTTCTTT. It translates to CATRLGVNPEAFF.

The chain joins TRBV19 to TRBJ2-1, with 10 nucleotides matching TRBD2. Trimming took 3 bases from V and 0 from J; bases not matched to a gene: 11. This CDR3 is 19 amino acids long. The germline CDR1 and CDR2 sequences are LNHDA and SQIVND (reference sequence). DNA for the CDR3: TGTGCCAGTAGTATCTCCCTAGCGGGAGAACTTAGCTCCTACAATGAGCAGTTCTTC. This encodes CASSISLAGELSSYNEQFF.

This clonotype was seen ten or more times. The rearrangement uses TRBV20-1 and TRBJ2-7, with D possibly TRBD1 on 6 matching bases. Germline loops: CDR1 DFQATT, CDR2 SNEGSKA (reference sequence). V lost 6 bases and J 2 bases, leaving 17 bases between the germline ends. CDR3 length: 14 residues. Here the CDR3 reads CSASRGQKAYEQYF. The CDR3, as DNA: TGCAGTGCCAGTAGGGGACAAAAAGCCTACGAGCAGTACTTC.

This clonotype was observed many times. The V and J genes are TRBV20-1 and TRBJ1-4; the match to TRBD1 covers 7 bases. Germline assignment: CDR1 DFQATT and CDR2 SNEGSKA (reference sequence). The CDR3 is 13 amino acids. After removal of 6 bases from V and 8 bases from J, the junction contained 9 bases not matched to a gene. The CDR3 nucleotides are TGCAGTGCCTTGATACAGGGGAACGAAAAACTGTTTTTT. Encoded protein: CSALIQGNEKLFF.

This clonotype has at least ten counts. The V and J genes are TRBV30 and TRBJ2-5; possibly TRBD2 for D (6 bases). The V end lost 4 bases, the J end lost 1 base, and 22 bases lay between the germline ends. This CDR3 is 17 amino acids long. CDR1 is GTSNPN and CDR2 is SVGIG in the germline V gene (reference sequence). Written as DNA, the CDR3 is TGTGCCTGGACTTTCGGGGTACCTTTAGCGGCCCAAGAGACCCAGTACTTC. Protein product: CAWTFGVPLAAQETQYF.

The chain carries TRBV12-5 and TRBJ2-7; no reliable D call. Trimming stripped 0 bases from V and 2 bases from J, with 20 bases between. This CDR3 region has 18 residues. The germline gives CDR1 LGHNT, CDR2 FRNRAP. The CDR3 region is CASGLVLLRDPLPYEQYF. The CDR3 nucleotides are TGTGCTAGTGGTTTGGTACTCTTGAGAGACCCACTCCCCTACGAGCAGTACTTC.

In regard to this clonotype: Possible read error: a much larger clone is one base away. The chain uses TRBV20-1 and TRBJ2-1, with 8 bases aligning to TRBD2. Germline loops: CDR1 DFQATT, CDR2 SNEGSKA (reference sequence). This CDR3 is 14 amino acids long. The CDR3 nucleotides read TGCAGTGCTGCCAGCAGCGGGAGTTCAAATGAGCAGTCCTTC. Its translation: CSAASSGSSNEQSF.

The rearrangement joins TRBV20-1 to TRBJ2-2, with 16 bases aligning to TRBD2. CDR1 and CDR2 from the germline V gene are DFQATT and SNEGSKA (reference sequence). The CDR3 covers 17 residues. The J segment lost 6 bases and the V segment lost 0 bases, leaving 4 bases of the junction unmatched. In DNA form, the CDR3 reads TGCAGTGCTAGAGATTATGGGACTAGCGGGAGGGCCGGGGAGCTGTTTTTT. This sequence encodes CSARDYGTSGRAGELFF.

V is TRBV6-1 and J is TRBJ2-2; 7 nucleotides agree with TRBD1. CDR1 MNHNS and CDR2 SASEGT come from the germline V gene. V was clipped by 7 bases and J by 2 bases; unmatched bases: 7. CDR3 size: 15 residues. DNA of the CDR3: TGTGCCAGCAAGAGGGGGCAGATTAACACCGGGGAGCTGTTTTTT. This gives the protein CASKRGQINTGELFF.

This clonotype was seen repeatedly, ten times or more. The chain is built from TRBV2 and TRBJ1-5, with 7 bases lining up with TRBD1. Germline V gene sequence: CDR1 SNHLY, CDR2 FYNNEI. CDR3 size: 15 residues. The J segment lost 8 bases and the V segment lost 5 bases, leaving 12 bases of the junction unmatched. The CDR3 DNA sequence: TGTGCCAGCAGTCCCATTCGGACAGGCTTGGAGCCCCAGCATTTT. Amino acid sequence: CASSPIRTGLEPQHF.

On this clonotype itself: Just one base apart from a much larger clone, this may be a read error. V is TRBV6-1 and J is TRBJ2-5; D not resolved. The CDR3 consists of 13 residues. Per germline, CDR1 MNHNS and CDR2 SASEGT. Trimming removed 11 bases at V and 4 bases at J, with 17 bases between. CDR3 in amino acids: CAGSQPGTETQYF. In DNA, the CDR3 is TGTGCCGGCTCACAACCAGGAACAGAGACCCAGTACTTC.

The sample holds a few counts of this clonotype. In DNA, the CDR3 is TGTGCCAGCAGTGAAAATGAAAAACTGTTTTTT. Its translation is CASSENEKLFF. The chain combines TRBV2 with TRBJ1-4; D is ambiguous. The CDR3 contains 11 residues. Per the germline V gene, CDR1 is SNHLY and CDR2 is FYNNEI. With 2 bases removed from V and 5 bases from J, the gap between germline ends came to 0 bases.

This clonotype was seen more than once but under ten times. The V and J genes are TRBV3-1 and TRBJ2-7, with a tentative D call TRBD1 (5 bases). The CDR3 totals 13 residues. Germline V gives CDR1 LGHDT, CDR2 YNNKEL (reference sequence). V lost 4 bases and J lost 4, with 11 bases in between. CDR3 sequence (DNA): TGTGCCAGCAGCCGGGGCCTAGGTTACGAGCAGTACTTC. It is translated as CASSRGLGYEQYF.